In this sample, the clone carrying this T cell receptor (beta chain) turned up many times. Its specificity is not known. This record comes from a study of T-cell reconstitution after alpha-beta-depleted transplantation in children. A TCRbeta library incorporating unique molecular identifiers was prepared. TCRdb fed the PCR reads into MiXCR, producing one record per CDR3 protein. The sample includes more than 200,000 distinct CDR3 sequences, about a quarter of them seen just once. The ends lost 0 bases at V and 2 bases at J; junction bases unmatched: 2. The CDR3 totals 16 residues. Germline CDR1 is LGHNA and CDR2 is YNFKEQ. Findings and limits, study-wide: Reportedly, only several hundred clones from non-depleted graft cells drove alpha-beta T-cell counts at about two months.

This sequence originates from a girl aged 2 to 10 with Fanconi anemia, due to receive a stem cell transplant. The sequences come from PBMCs, collected before TCRalphabeta/CD19-depleted stem cell transplant. The gene calls are TRBV4-2 and TRBJ2-7, with 12 bases fitting TRBD1. The CDR3 is CASSQDGTGGTYEQYF. In nucleotides, the CDR3 is TGTGCCAGCAGCCAAGATGGGACAGGGGGCACCTACGAGCAGTACTTC.